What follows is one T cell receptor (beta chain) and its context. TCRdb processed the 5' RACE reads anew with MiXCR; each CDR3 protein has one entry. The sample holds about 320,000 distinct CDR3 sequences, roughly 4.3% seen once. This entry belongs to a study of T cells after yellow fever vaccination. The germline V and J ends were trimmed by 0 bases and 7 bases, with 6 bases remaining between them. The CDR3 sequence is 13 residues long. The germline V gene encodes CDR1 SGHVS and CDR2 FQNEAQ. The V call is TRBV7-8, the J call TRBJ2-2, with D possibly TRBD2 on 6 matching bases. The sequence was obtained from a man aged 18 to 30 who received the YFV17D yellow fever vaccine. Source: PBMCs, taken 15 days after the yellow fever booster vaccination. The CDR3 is CASSLAGGGELFF. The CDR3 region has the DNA TGTGCCAGCAGCTTAGCGGGGGGCGGGGAGCTGTTTTTT.